This TCR beta chain was recorded in a study of Ad26.COV2.S vaccination and SARS-CoV-2 variants. Study results and caveats: Quantification of TCR breadth and depth may have yielded underestimates of total T cell responses.

The assay was immunoSEQ multiplex PCR, and TCRdb's table has in-frame clones only and misses some. The data contain approximately 400,000 clones, roughly 85% of them singletons. Described treatment: about 20 received Ad26.COV2.S at low or high dose, single or two shots; 5 received placebo; per-sample allocation not given. Day 63 after the first vaccine or placebo injection was the time point for sampling. A note on this clone: Its antigen is not identified.

This CDR3 is 16 amino acids long. Trimming left V 7 bases short and J 6 bases short, with 24 bases between. Germline assignment: CDR1 SGHTS and CDR2 YDEGEE. This rearrangement joins TRBV5-8 to TRBJ2-3; D might be TRBD2 (7 bases). This TCR derives from a person aged 18-65 years who received the Ad26.COV2.S COVID-19 vaccine or a placebo. This specimen was peripheral blood, taken in a trial of Ad26.COV2.S vaccine versus placebo. The CDR3 coding sequence is TGTGCCAGCCTATCGGGGATCGGGGGGCGAGTGGATACGCAGTATTTT. It codes for CASLSGIGGRVDTQYF.